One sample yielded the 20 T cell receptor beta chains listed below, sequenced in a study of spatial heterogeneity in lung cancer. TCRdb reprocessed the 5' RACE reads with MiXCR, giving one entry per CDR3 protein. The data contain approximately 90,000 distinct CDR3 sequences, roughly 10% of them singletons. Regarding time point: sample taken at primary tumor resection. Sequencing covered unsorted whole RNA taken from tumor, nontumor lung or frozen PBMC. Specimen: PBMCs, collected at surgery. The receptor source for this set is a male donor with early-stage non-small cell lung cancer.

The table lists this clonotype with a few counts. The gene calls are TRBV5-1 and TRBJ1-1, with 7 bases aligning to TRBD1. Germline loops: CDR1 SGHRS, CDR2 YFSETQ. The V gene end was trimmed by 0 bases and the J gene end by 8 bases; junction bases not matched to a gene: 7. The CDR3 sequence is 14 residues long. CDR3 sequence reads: CASSLGATGWEAFF. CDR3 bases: TGCGCCAGCAGCTTGGGAGCGACAGGGTGGGAAGCTTTCTTT.

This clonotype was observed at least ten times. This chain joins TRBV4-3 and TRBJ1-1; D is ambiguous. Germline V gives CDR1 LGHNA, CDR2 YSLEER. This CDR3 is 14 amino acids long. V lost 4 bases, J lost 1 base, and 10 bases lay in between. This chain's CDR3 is CASSPWPPNTEAFF. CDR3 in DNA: TGCGCCAGCAGCCCCTGGCCGCCGAACACTGAAGCTTTCTTT.

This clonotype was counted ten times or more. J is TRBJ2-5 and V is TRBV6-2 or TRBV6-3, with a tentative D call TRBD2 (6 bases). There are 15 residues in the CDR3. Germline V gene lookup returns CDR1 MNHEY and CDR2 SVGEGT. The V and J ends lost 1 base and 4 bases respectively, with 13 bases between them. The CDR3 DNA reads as TGTGCCAGCAGTTACTTCGGGACTCACCTAGAGACCCAGTACTTC. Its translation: CASSYFGTHLETQYF.

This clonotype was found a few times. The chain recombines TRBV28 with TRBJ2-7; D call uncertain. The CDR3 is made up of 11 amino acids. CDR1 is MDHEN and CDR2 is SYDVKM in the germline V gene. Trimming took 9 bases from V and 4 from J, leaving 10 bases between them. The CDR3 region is CASRVKYEQYF. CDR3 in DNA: TGTGCCAGTCGGGTAAAGTACGAGCAGTACTTC.

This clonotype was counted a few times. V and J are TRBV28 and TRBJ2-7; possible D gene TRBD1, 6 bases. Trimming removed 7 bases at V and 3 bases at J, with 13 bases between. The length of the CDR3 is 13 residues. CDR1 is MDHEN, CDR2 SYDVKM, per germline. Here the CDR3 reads CASNGRGFYEQYF. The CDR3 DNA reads TGTGCCAGCAATGGCAGGGGCTTCTACGAGCAGTACTTC.

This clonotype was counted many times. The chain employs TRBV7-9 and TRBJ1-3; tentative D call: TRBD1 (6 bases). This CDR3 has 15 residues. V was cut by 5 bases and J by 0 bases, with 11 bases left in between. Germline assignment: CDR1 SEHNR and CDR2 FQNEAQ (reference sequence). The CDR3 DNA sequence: TGTGCCAGCAGCCCCTGGGACAACTCTGGAAACACCATATATTTT. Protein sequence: CASSPWDNSGNTIYF.

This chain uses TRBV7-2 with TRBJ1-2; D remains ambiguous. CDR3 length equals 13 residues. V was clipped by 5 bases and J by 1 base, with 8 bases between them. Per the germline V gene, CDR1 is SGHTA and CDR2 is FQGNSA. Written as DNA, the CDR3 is TGTGCCAGCAGCCCAGGCAATAACTATGGCTACACCTTC. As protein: CASSPGNNYGYTF.

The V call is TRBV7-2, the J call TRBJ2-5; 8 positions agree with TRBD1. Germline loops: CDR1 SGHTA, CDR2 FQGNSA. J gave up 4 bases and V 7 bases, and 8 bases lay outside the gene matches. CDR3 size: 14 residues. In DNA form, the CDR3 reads TGTGCCAGCAACCACGGCACAGGGGGAGAGACCCAGTACTTC. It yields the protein CASNHGTGGETQYF. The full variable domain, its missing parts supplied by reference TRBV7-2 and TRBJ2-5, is GAGVSQSPSNKVTEKGKDVELRCDPISGHTALYWYRQSLGQGLEFLIYFQGNSAPDKSGLPSDRFSAERTGGSVSTLTIQRTQQEDSAVYLCASNHGTGGETQYFGPGTRLLVL.

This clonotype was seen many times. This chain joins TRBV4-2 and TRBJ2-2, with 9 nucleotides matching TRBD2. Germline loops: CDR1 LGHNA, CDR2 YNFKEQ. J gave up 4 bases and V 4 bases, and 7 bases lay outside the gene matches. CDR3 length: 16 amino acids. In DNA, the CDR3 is TGTGCCAGCAGCCCTCCGAGCGGGGGGAGCACCGGGGAGCTGTTTTTT. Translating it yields CASSPPSGGSTGELFF.

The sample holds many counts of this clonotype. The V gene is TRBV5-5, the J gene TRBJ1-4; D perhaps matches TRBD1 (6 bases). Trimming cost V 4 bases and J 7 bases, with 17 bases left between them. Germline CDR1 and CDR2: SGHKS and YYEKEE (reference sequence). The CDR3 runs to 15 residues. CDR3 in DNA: TGTGCCAGCAGCCCGGACTTGGGGGCTGGTGAAAAACTGTTTTTT. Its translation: CASSPDLGAGEKLFF.

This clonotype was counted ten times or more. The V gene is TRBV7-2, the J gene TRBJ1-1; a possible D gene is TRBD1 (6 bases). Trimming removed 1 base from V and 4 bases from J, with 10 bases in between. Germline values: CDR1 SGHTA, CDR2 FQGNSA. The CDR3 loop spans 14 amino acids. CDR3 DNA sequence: TGTGCCAGCAGCTTAGGGCAGGGGAGCACTGAAGCTTTCTTT. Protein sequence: CASSLGQGSTEAFF.

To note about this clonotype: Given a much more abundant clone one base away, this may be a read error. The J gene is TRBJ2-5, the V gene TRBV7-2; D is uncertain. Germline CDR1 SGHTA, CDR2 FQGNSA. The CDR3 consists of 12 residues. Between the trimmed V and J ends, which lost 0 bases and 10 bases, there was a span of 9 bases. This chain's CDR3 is CASSLAPSVQYF. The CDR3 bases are TGTGCCAGCAGCTTAGCCCCGTCGGTCCAGTACTTC. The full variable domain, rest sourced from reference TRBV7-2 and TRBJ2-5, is GAGVSQSPSNKVTEKGKDVELRCDPISGHTALYWYRQSLGQGLEFLIYFQGNSAPDKSGLPSDRFSAERTGGSVSTLTIQRTQQEDSAVYLCASSLAPSVQYFGPGTRLLVL.

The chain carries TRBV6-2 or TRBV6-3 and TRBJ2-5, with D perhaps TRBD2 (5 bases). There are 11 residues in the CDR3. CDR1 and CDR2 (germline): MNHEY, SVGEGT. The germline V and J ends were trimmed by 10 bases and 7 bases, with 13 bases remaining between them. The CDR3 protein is CATSREGTQYF. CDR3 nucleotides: TGTGCCACCTCGAGGGAAGGGACCCAGTACTTC.

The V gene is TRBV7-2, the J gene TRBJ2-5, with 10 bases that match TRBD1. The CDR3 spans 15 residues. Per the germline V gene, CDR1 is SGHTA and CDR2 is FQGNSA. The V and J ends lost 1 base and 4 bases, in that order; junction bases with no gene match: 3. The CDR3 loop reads CASSLEGTGVETQYF. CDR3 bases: TGTGCCAGCAGCTTAGAGGGGACAGGGGTAGAGACCCAGTACTTC.

CDR3 loop: CASSETGRSSNQPQHF. The CDR3 coding sequence is TGTGCCAGTAGCGAAACCGGAAGGAGTAGCAATCAGCCCCAGCATTTT. The V call is TRBV19, the J call TRBJ1-5; D unresolved. The CDR3 is made up of 16 amino acids. V was trimmed by 6 bases and J by 0 bases, leaving 15 bases between them. The germline V gene has CDR1 LNHDA and CDR2 SQIVND (reference sequence).

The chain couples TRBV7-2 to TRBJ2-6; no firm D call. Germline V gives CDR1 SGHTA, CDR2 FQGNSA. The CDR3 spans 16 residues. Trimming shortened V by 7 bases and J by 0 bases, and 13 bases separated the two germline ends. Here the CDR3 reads CASTKFPRSGANVLTF. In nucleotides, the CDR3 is TGTGCCAGCACCAAATTCCCCCGCTCTGGGGCCAACGTCCTGACTTTC.

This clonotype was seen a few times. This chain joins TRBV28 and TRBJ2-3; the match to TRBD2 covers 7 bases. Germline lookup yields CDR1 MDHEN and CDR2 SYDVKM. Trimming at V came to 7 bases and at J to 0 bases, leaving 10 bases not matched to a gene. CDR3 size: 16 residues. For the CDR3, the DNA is TGTGCCAGCACCCCCAGCGGGATCCAAAGCACAGATACGCAGTATTTT. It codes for CASTPSGIQSTDTQYF.

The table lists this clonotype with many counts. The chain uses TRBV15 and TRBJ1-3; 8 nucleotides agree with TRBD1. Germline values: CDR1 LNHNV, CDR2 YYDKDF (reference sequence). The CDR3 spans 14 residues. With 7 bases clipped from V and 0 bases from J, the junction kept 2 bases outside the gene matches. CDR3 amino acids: CATTTGGSGNTIYF. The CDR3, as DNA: TGTGCCACCACTACAGGGGGCTCTGGAAACACCATATATTTT.

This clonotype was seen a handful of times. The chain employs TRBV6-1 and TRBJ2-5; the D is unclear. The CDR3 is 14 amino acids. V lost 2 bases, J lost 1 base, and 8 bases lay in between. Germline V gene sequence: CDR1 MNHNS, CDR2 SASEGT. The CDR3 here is CASSESKPQETQYF. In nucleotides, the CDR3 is TGTGCCAGCAGTGAAAGCAAGCCCCAAGAGACCCAGTACTTC.

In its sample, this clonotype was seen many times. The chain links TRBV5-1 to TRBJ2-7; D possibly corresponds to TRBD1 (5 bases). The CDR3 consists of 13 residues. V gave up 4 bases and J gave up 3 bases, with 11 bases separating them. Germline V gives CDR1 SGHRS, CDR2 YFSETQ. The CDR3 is CASSDTRGYEQYF. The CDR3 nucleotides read TGCGCCAGCAGCGACACAAGGGGCTACGAGCAGTACTTC.